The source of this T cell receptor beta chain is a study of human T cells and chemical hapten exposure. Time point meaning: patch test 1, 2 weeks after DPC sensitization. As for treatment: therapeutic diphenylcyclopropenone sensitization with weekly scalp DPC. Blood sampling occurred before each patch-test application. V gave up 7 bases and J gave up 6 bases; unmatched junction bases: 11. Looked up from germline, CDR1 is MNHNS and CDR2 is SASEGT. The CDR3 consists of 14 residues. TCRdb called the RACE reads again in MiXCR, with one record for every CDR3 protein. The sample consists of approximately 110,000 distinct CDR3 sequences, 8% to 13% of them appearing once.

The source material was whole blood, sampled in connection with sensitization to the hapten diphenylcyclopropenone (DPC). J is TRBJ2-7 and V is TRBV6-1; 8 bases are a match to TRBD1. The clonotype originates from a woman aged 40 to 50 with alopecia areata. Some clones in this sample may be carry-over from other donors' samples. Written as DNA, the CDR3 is TGTGCCAGCAAGAAGGGACAGGACCTCCTCGAGCAGTACTTC. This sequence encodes CASKKGQDLLEQYF.